Sequencing of this TCR beta chain was carried out in a study of blood T cell repertoires in COVID-19 (TCRdb year 2020). Looking at the study overall: The collaborator samples originated in the United States, Italy and Spain and spanned the acute and convalescent phases of COVID-19. The material from the prospective study consisted of cDNA or gDNA derived from T cells, B-cell-depleted T cells, or PBMCs. Subjects who had been exposed to COVID-19, were actively infected with it, or had recovered from it provided the deeply sampled blood TCRbeta repertoires that made up the dataset. A freely available public database, intended as a resource for researchers studying the immune response to SARS-CoV-2, is where the repertoires were released. The samples were drawn from the first 160 participants of the ongoing ImmuneRACE study and from 950 to 1,500 subjects provided by 6 global collaborators. Sample metadata almost always included a de-identified subject ID, COVID-19 status, age in years and sex. Where available, HLA class I and class II types were obtained from metadata supplied by the sample provider rather than from assay-based typing. Points the paper makes about the study in general: The quantity of clinical and demographic metadata differed by source and by participant and was supplied without curation.

Whole blood was collected in K2EDTA tubes by collaborating institutions according to the institutions' own protocols. For TCRbeta analysis, collaborators shipped samples as frozen whole blood, isolated PBMCs, or DNA extracted from either of those sample types. The CDR3 runs 13 residues from the cysteine to the phenylalanine. The DNA shown is the 39-base CDR3, in frame from base 1. CDR1 and CDR2, per the germline V gene, are WSHSY and SAAADI. TCRbeta CDR3 regions were amplified from genomic DNA using the immunoSEQ Assay, a bias-controlled multiplex PCR. Turning to the authors' computational methods: The number of nucleated cells in each sample was estimated from the amplification of reference gene primers within the assay. To quantify the absolute abundance of each unique TCRbeta CDR3 rearrangement, sequence reads were collapsed and filtered. For each sample, productive Simpson clonality was calculated by taking the square root of Simpson's diversity index across productive rearrangements. Here the immuneACCESS table is served through TCRdb, limited to in-frame sequences with V and J called. Missing clones are a known gap in these copies; in checked studies unresolved V genes cover under half, and the rest lacks a known reason. V, J and clone size are those of that table, while D and trimming were read from the DNA. Counted in this sample were roughly 500,000 clones; approximately 85% of them appeared once. The biggest ten clones account for about 3.2% of the sample.

To note about this clone: It has no known antigen specificity. An end of the junction does not agree with germline; a read error may underlie this.

This clonotype was obtained from a human donor in a cohort sampled during active COVID-19. The V and J genes are TRBV10-2 and TRBJ1-4, with 7 bases matching TRBD1. Sequenced material: peripheral blood. The DNA sequence is as follows: TGCGCCCCCGGCTGGACAGGTAATAAAAAACTGTTTTTT. Translated, this gives CAPGWTGNKKLFF.